This T cell receptor beta chain was retrieved from a study of T-cell memory formation after mild COVID-19. Study in general: Largely, the TCR clusters proved donor specific. Findings and caveats of the study: Clones contracting across day 15 to 85 had a balanced CD4/CD8 profile; later expanding clones leaned CD4+. Pre-infection memory showed some responding clones, and this suggested that cross-reactive memory joined.

Looked up from germline, CDR1 is MNHEY and CDR2 is SMNVEV (reference sequence). Trimming stripped 5 bases from V and 4 bases from J, with 14 bases between. This CDR3 has 14 residues. A word on this clonotype: Its antigen is currently unknown.

TCR alpha and TCR beta cDNA libraries carrying sample barcodes and UMIs were produced by 5'RACE using constant-segment primers. TCRdb independently ran MiXCR on the 5' RACE reads; one entry per CDR3 protein. In the table there are 540,000 or so distinct CDR3 sequences, around 21% of which are singletons. The clonotype originates from an adult woman who had mild COVID-19 (a few samples of this study predate the infection). Cell type and time point are not known. Source material: PBMCs or a T cell subset sorted from them (not recorded which). V gene TRBV27 combines with J gene TRBJ1-1, with D perhaps matching TRBD1 (5 bases). The CDR3 region has the DNA TGTGCCAGCAGTCTACAGGATGGGGGCACTGAAGCTTTCTTT. Translating it yields CASSLQDGGTEAFF.